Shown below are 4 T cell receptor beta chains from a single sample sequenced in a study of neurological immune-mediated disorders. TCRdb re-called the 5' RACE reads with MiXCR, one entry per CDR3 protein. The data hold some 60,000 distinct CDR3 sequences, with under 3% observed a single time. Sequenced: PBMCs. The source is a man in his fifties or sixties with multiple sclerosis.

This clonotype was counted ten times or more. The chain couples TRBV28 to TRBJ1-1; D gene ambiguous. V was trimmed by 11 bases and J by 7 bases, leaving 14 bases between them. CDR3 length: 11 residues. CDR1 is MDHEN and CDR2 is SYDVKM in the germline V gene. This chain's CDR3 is CACVRFDEAFF. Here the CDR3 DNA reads TGTGCCTGCGTGCGATTTGATGAAGCTTTCTTT.

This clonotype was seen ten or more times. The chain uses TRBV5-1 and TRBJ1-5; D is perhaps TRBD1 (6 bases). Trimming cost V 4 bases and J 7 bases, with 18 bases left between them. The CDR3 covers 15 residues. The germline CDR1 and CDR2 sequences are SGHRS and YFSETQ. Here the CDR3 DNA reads TGCGCCAGCAGCCAAGGGACAATCCCAGGGCAGCCCCAGCATTTT. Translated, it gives CASSQGTIPGQPQHF.

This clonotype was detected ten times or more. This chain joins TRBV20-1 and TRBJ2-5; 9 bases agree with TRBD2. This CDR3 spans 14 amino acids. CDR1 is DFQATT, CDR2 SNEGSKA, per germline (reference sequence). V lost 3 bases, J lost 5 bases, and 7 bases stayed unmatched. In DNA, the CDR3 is TGCAGTGCTAGCCTGGCTAGCGGGGAGGAGACCCAGTACTTC. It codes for CSASLASGEETQYF.

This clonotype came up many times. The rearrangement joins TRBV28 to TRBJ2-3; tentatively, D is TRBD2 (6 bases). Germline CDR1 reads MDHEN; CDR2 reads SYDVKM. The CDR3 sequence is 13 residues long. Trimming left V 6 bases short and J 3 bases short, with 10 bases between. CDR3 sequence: CASSPSGTDTQYF. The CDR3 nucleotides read TGTGCCAGCAGCCCAAGCGGGACAGATACGCAGTATTTT.